The 6 T cell receptor beta chains below were found in one sample sequenced in a study of cytomegalovirus exposure and HLA in healthy donors. The PCR ran on 60 Vbeta and 13 Jbeta primers. Some clones are missing from TCRdb's copy, which holds only in-frame ones; the method was immunoSEQ multiplex PCR. The sample records over 95,000 clones, 70% to 80% being singletons. The sequenced material came from PBMCs. The receptor source for this set is a female donor in good health and CMV-seronegative.

This clone was seen only a few times. V and J are TRBV5-4 and TRBJ2-7; 8 bases align to TRBD1. The CDR3 spans 14 residues. The ends lost 3 bases at V and 2 bases at J; junction bases unmatched: 4. Germline V gene sequence: CDR1 SGHNT, CDR2 YYREEE (reference sequence). For the CDR3, the DNA is TGTGCCAGCAGCTCAGACAGGGGAGCCTACGAGCAGTACTTC. Its translation is CASSSDRGAYEQYF.

CDR3 sequence: CASSQSGAADEKLFF. The DNA for the CDR3 is TGCGCCAGCAGTCAATCGGGTGCGGCAGATGAAAAACTGTTTTTT. The rearrangement links TRBV23-1 to TRBJ1-4, with D hard to call. TRBV23-1 is flagged as an ORF with uncertain function. CDR3 length: 15 amino acids. V shed 0 bases and J shed 6 bases, with 11 bases lying between them.

The V call is TRBV7-8, the J call TRBJ2-1; D is possibly TRBD2 (5 bases). V lost 6 bases to trimming and J lost 8 bases, with 17 bases between them. CDR1 and CDR2 (germline): SGHVS, FQNEAQ. The CDR3 is 14 residues long. The CDR3 is CASRTGVSVHEQFF. As DNA, the CDR3 is TGTGCCAGCAGAACCGGGGTGTCGGTCCATGAGCAGTTCTTC.

This rearrangement joins TRBV30 to TRBJ1-2; D ambiguous. Germline V gene data show CDR1 as GTSNPN and CDR2 as SVGIG (reference sequence). The CDR3 sequence is 12 residues long. Trimming removed 5 bases from V and 4 bases from J, with 11 bases in between. The CDR3 sequence: CAWDKLGYGYTF. The CDR3 DNA is TGTGCCTGGGATAAGCTAGGCTATGGCTACACCTTC.

This clone was picked up one time. The chain has TRBV25-1 and TRBJ1-2; D not resolved. This CDR3 is built from 15 residues. Trimming removed 4 bases at V and 5 bases at J, with 17 bases between. Germline-derived CDR1 and CDR2 are MGHDK and SYGVNS. The CDR3 DNA reads as TGTGCCAGCAGTGCCCATTGGTCGGCGGAGTATGGCTACACCTTC. This translates into CASSAHWSAEYGYTF.

The V gene is TRBV9, the J gene TRBJ2-3; 8 bases fit TRBD1. In germline, CDR1 is SGDLS, CDR2 YYNGEE. The CDR3 has 14 residues. The V gene end was trimmed by 4 bases and the J gene end by 5 bases; junction bases not matched to a gene: 6. The CDR3 sequence is CASSPGQGGDTQYF. The CDR3 nucleotides read TGTGCCAGCAGCCCCGGACAGGGTGGAGATACGCAGTATTTT.